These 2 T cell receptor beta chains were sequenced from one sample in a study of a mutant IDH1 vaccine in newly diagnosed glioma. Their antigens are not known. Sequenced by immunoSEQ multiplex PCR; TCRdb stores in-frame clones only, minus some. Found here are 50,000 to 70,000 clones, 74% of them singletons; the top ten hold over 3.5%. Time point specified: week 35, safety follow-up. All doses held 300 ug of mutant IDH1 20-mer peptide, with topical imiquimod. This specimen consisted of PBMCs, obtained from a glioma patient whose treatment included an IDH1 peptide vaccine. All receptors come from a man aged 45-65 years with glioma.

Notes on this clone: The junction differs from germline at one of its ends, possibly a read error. The CDR3 protein is CSARDLGYAF. The CDR3 DNA reads as TGCAGTGCTAGAGATCTTGGCTACGCCTTC. This chain connects TRBV20-1 to TRBJ1-2, with unresolved D. This CDR3 spans 10 amino acids. Germline V gene data show CDR1 as DFQATT and CDR2 as SNEGSKA (reference sequence).

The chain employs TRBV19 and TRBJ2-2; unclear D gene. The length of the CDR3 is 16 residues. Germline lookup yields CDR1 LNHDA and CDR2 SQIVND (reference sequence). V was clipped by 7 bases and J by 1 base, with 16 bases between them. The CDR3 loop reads CASKEFGVKNTGELFF. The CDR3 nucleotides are TGTGCCAGTAAGGAATTTGGGGTAAAGAACACCGGGGAGCTGTTTTTT.